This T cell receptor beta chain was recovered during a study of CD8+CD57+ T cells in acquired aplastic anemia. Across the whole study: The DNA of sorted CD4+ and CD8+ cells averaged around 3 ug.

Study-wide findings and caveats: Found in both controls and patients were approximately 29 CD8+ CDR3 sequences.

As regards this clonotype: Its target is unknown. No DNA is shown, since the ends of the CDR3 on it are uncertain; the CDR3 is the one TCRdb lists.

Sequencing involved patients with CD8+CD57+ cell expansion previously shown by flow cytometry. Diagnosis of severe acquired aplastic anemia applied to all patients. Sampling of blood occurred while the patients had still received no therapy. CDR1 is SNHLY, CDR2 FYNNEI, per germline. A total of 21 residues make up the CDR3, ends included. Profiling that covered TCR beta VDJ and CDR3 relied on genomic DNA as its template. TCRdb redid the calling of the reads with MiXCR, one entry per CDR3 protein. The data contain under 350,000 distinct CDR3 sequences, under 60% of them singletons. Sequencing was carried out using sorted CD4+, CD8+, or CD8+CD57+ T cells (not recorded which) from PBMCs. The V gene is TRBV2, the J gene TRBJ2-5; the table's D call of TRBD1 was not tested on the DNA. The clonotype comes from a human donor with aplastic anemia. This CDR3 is CASSDNRGAEKLFFGSGTQYF.